Listed here is a single T cell receptor beta chain. In its sample, this clonotype was seen many times. The antigen it binds to is not known. No clone much larger than this one lies a single base away; base qualities are absent. Blood RNA was extracted from unsorted whole blood with TRIzol reagent; germline DNA came from the DNeasy Blood & Tissue kit. Patients had chronic HBV infection and were treatment-naive at sampling. Roughly 4 milliliters of peripheral blood were collected into K2EDTA tubes before surgery. Using a constant-region primer and ProtoScript II reverse transcriptase, TCRbeta-specific cDNA was reverse-transcribed from 400 to 550 ng total RNA. The TCRbeta libraries were prepared through three rounds of nested multiplex PCR following a slightly modified ARM-PCR procedure. The first two PCR rounds used multiplex TRBV1-TRBV30 forward primers with a Cbeta reverse primer, each for approximately 9 cycles. Sample barcodes and Illumina adapters were added in a final 25-cycle PCR using Deep VentR polymerase. Amplicons of 200-500 bp were gel-purified with a QIAquick gel extraction kit before sequencing. An Illumina HiSeq 2500 was used to sequence the TCRbeta amplicons, generating 250-bp paired-end reads. In the source study's methods: Trimmomatic v0.33 was used to quality-trim the reads, and FLASH v1.2.11 was used to merge paired reads so that full CDR3 sequences could be recovered. MiGEC v1.2.1b assigned V, D and J germline segments to the rearranged TCRbeta sequences. Clonotype statistics, along with Shannon-Wiener diversity indices, were calculated using VDJtools v1.0.0. To reduce sampling bias, subsequent analyses other than the diversity analysis used only the 250 most abundant clonotypes in each sample. Through fastp at Q25 and MiXCR, TCRdb rebuilt clones from the public reads, retaining in-frame beta chains. Duplicate CDR3 protein sequences are folded into a single record with the most common DNA and genes. TCRdb assigned the V and J calls; the authors' analysis was not used. In all, the sample holds 300,000 to 350,000 distinct CDR3 sequences, and nearly 60% of those were seen once. The ten largest clones add up to 15% to 20% of the sample.

Measured from the cysteine to the phenylalanine, the CDR3 is 14 residues long. Of the read, only the CDR3 DNA is kept; its 42 bases are in frame from base 1. V is reduced by 0 bases and J by 2 bases, leaving a spacing of 6 bases between them. The germline V gene encodes CDR1 MNHEY and CDR2 SVGEGT. The data were taken from a study of tumor-infiltrating lymphocytes in primary liver carcinoma (dated by TCRdb to 2016 to 2017). At the level of the whole study: Between late 2015 and early 2016, 4 or 5 patients in China with histopathologically diagnosed primary liver carcinoma had their tumors surgically resected. A total of roughly 35 specimens from 5 patients went through TCRbeta repertoire sequencing, namely 25 tumor regions, 5 adjacent noncancerous liver tissues and 5 peripheral blood samples. Each sample produced roughly 3.5 to 7.13 million productive TCRbeta reads, and read depth showed no significant difference between tissue types. For each liver tumor, the study sampled five regions along with adjacent normal tissue and blood, and applied TCRbeta repertoire sequencing, expression microarrays and whole-exome sequencing. Technical replicate repertoires showed high reproducibility, with mean shared-clone rates roughly 0.89 and correlation coefficients above 0.95. The five patients had tumors staged T1-T3 N0M0, with maximum diameters ranging from roughly 4 to 10 cm. Hepatocellular carcinoma (four) or combined HCC and intrahepatic cholangiocarcinoma (one) was present in the five patients, who were three men and two women aged 30 to 69 years.

Study-wide findings and limitations: Compared with blood, tumors had a significantly larger share of the repertoire taken up by the top 250 clones (p = 0.039). Only the TCR beta chain was sequenced, so true repertoire diversity is likely underestimated because unpaired alpha chains were not captured. The study included only five patients, and the authors note findings should be validated in a larger study. Repertoire overlap was higher between tumor regions (mean roughly 35%) than tumor-adjacent (approximately 17%) or tumor-blood (roughly 14%) pairs, consistent with antigen-driven expansion. Comparison of CD4+ and CD8+ T cell repertoires was precluded by the use of bulk unsorted samples.

This sequence originates from a woman under 40 with primary liver carcinoma and hepatitis B virus infection. This chain joins TRBV6-2 or TRBV6-3 to TRBJ2-3; a confident D gene designation cannot be given. Sequenced sample: peripheral blood. The CDR3 has the sequence CASSYSGDTDTQYF. The sequenced DNA: TGTGCCAGCAGTTACTCTGGAGACACAGATACGCAGTATTTT.